This section outlines one TCR beta chain sequence together with its context. This sample was taken from a study of blood T cell repertoires in COVID-19. V lost 8 bases to trimming and J lost 5 bases; unmatched junction nucleotides: 12. There are 16 residues in the CDR3. Germline CDR1 reads SEHNR; CDR2 reads FQNEAQ (reference sequence). Assay used: immunoSEQ multiplex PCR; TCRdb lists only in-frame clones, some missing. The table shows 230,000 or so clones, with 85% occurring only once. The sequence was obtained from a woman aged 50 to 60 who had been exposed to COVID-19. Sequenced sample: PBMCs or T cells enriched from blood (not recorded which). The chain carries TRBV7-9 and TRBJ2-2; TRBD1 matches 9 bases. The CDR3, as DNA: TGTGCCAGCCGACAATTACAGGGGGCGCATACCGGGGAGCTGTTTTTT. Translated: CASRQLQGAHTGELFF.